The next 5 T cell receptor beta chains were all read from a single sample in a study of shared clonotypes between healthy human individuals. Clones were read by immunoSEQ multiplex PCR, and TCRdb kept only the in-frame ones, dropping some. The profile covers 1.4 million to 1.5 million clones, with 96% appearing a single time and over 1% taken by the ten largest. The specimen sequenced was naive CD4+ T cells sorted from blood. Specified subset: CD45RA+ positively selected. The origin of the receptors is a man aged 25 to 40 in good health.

In DNA form, the CDR3 reads TGCAGCGTTGAAGATGGTGGGGGACTAGCGAGCTCCTACGAGCAGTACTTC. Amino acids: CSVEDGGGLASSYEQYF. This chain links TRBV29-1 with TRBJ2-7; 10 nucleotides agree with TRBD2. This CDR3 comprises 17 residues. The germline CDR1 and CDR2 sequences are SQVTM and ANQGSEA. Trimming took 0 bases from V and 0 from J; bases not matched to a gene: 8.

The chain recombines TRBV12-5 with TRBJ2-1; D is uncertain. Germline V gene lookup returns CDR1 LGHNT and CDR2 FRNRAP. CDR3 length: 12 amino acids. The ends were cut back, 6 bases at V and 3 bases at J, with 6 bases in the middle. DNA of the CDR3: TGTGCTAGTGGATCAGGCTACAATGAGCAGTTCTTC. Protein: CASGSGYNEQFF.

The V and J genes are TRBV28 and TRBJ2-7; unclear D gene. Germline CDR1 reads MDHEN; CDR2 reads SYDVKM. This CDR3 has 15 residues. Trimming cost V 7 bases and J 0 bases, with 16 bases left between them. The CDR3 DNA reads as TGTGCCAGCACCGGAGTCGGCCTTCTCTCCTACGAGCAGTACTTC. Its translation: CASTGVGLLSYEQYF.

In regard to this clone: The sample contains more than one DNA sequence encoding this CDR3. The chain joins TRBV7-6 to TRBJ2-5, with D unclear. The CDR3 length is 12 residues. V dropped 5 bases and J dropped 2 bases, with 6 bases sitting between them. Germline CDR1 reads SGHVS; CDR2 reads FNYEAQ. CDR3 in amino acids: CASSPPQETQYF. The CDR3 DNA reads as TGTGCCAGCAGCCCACCGCAAGAGACCCAGTACTTC.

The CDR3 loop is CASSEWGQAHNEQFF. CDR3 DNA sequence: TGCGCCAGCAGTGAGTGGGGACAGGCTCACAATGAGCAGTTCTTC. The chain is built from TRBV10-1 and TRBJ2-1; TRBD1 agrees at 8 bases. V lost 1 base and J lost 5; bases outside the gene matches: 4. Germline CDR1 and CDR2: WNHNN and SYGVQD (reference sequence). There are 15 residues in the CDR3.